The entry below describes one T cell receptor (beta chain). Ten or more counts support this clonotype. Its antigen specificity is not known. No quality values exist for individual bases; no much larger clone is one base distant. The data derive from a study of regulatory T cells in long-lasting Graves disease (dated by TCRdb to the early 2020s). Describing the broader study: Antithyroid drugs had been taken for less than 3 months by newly diagnosed Graves' disease patients. Patients with persistent Graves' disease were compared with patients with newly diagnosed Graves' disease using TCR sequencing and RNA sequencing of peripheral blood. The study was registered as a clinical trial and conducted in China. A total of around 33 samples underwent TCR sequencing, from about 13 patients with persistent Graves' disease and 20 patients with newly diagnosed Graves' disease. Overall study results and their limits: TRBV28, TRBJ1-2 and TRBJ2-5 were preferentially used in persistent disease, while TRBV20-1 and TRBJ2-1 were favored in newly diagnosed disease. Persistent Graves' disease patients showed lower TCR Shannon entropy and fewer highly expanded clones than newly diagnosed patients, suggesting clonal expansion. Sequencing and analysis were limited to the TCR beta chain. As a limitation, the authors acknowledged that the small sample size may reduce accuracy. Because the primary lesion, thyroid tissue, could not be accessed, the study looked at peripheral blood alone. More public clonotypes were shared among persistent patients (roughly 2,700) than among newly diagnosed patients (over 900).

The label giving this sample's time point can be read as: newly diagnosed GD, antithyroid drugs for less than 3 months. For both TCR sequencing and RNA sequencing, RNA was extracted from PBMCs in TRIzol. Graves' disease was diagnosed according to American Thyroid Association guidelines. Recruitment of patients was carried out at an endocrinology department in Xi'an, China. Each patient gave approximately 9.7 milliliters of peripheral blood, collected in an EDTA anticoagulant tube. Ficoll Paque Plus density gradient separation was used to isolate PBMCs, and no further T cell sorting was performed. RNA quality was checked with an Agilent 2100 Bioanalyzer and agarose gel, and concentration with a NanoDrop 2000. The CDR3 starts with the cysteine, ends with the phenylalanine, and has 16 residues. Only CDR3 DNA is held: 48 bases, read in frame from base 1. In the germline V gene, CDR1 corresponds to SGHAT and CDR2 to FQNNGV. V and J lose 4 bases and 7 bases, and a span of 23 bases separates them.

Library prep was done by multiplex PCR. Sequencing instrument: Illumina HiSeq 4000. To build TCR beta libraries, CDR3 regions were amplified by Arm-PCR using iRepertoire HTBI primers. Before sequencing, the PCR products underwent gel purification. Per the source publication's procedure: Gene usage analysis of CDR3 amino acid clonotypes relied on the 55 to 80 TRBV and 14 TRBJ segments identified across samples. Filtered high-quality paired reads were merged into contigs using COPE and FqMerger. Contigs were aligned with BLAST to IMGT TRBV, TRBD and TRBJ reference genes, and CDR3 was defined per IMGT. Any clonotype with a frequency above 0.1% was classified as a highly expanded clone. Repertoire diversity was measured by Shannon entropy, and V-J evenness by the Gini coefficient. Public clonotypes were defined as clonotypes shared by more than one individual. The public reads were quality trimmed at Q25 with fastp and then assembled into clones with MiXCR by TCRdb, keeping productive beta chains. Every distinct CDR3 protein forms one entry, paired with its most common genes and DNA. The V and J calls follow TCRdb's processing rather than the paper's. The sample table holds 400,000 to 500,000 distinct CDR3 sequences, of which about 15% were seen once. Roughly a sixth of the sample goes to the ten largest clones.

These data were also reused for a study on T cells in Graves' hyperthyroidism and ophthalmopathy. Looking at the second paper: Stable Graves' hyperthyroidism was defined as no progression to ophthalmopathy during 18 months of follow-up. The hyperthyroidism patients were between 18 and 65 years old and newly diagnosed, with a disease duration of less than 2 months. Any patient with an uncontrolled infection, another autoimmune disease, pregnancy or lactation was excluded. Diagnoses were based on clinical symptoms, serum thyroxine and TRAb, thyroid ultrasound and orbital computed tomography. The TCR CDR3 was subjected to a first round of RT-PCR using the HTBI primer set and the Qiagen OneStep RT-PCR kit. Most expanded thyroid clonotypes (frequency above 0.001) were also found in blood, which suggests that blood repertoires may mirror thyroid immune responses. In cross-validation, a model built on a 13 V-J signature told ophthalmopathy apart from stable hyperthyroidism with approximately 90% sensitivity and approximately 81% specificity, and in testing the same model reached 80%/75%. In validation, the model predicted progression to ophthalmopathy a median of about 5.9 months before onset, with roughly 68% sensitivity and roughly 77% specificity. TCR V-J signatures able to tell the groups apart were searched for in a discovery cohort of 90 to 100 patients, of whom 40 to 45 had Graves' ophthalmopathy and around 57 had stable Graves' hyperthyroidism. An independent validation cohort of under 20 hyperthyroidism patients and about 16 patients who later progressed to ophthalmopathy tested prospective prediction of ophthalmopathy. The 90 to 100 discovery patients were randomly divided into training and test sets at a 7:3 ratio. Thyroid tissue and blood T-cell repertoires from about six Graves' hyperthyroidism patients were also compared in the study. After sampling, hyperthyroidism patients received methimazole starting at 30 mg daily, and ophthalmopathy patients received high-dose intravenous methylprednisolone. The libraries were constructed in a second round of multiplex PCR and then size-selected and purified. Paired-end sequencing of the libraries was performed with 100 bp reads on an Illumina HiSeq2000. SOAPnuke was used to process the raw data, throwing out any read that contained adapters or uncalled bases, had a mean Phred below 15, or lacked an exact constant-primer or identifier match. High-quality paired reads were merged with COPE v1.2.5, and unique nucleotide sequences were defined as clonotypes. Clonotypes were aligned to IMGT TRBV, TRBD and TRBJ reference segments using MiTCR v1.1. The analysis was restricted to V-J combinations with a frequency above 0.0001, which together covered about 99% of the repertoires. The TCS score was defined as the ratio of F50 (clonal expansion) to E x V (chaos), calculated using BLOSUM62-based TCRdist between CDR3 peptides within each V-J. Welch's t-statistics and random forest reduced fewer than 550 V-J features to roughly 13, which were used in a naive Bayes classifier (R e1071). No statistical method was used to fix the sample size in advance, and group allocation was not hidden from the investigators. According to the paper, TCR Vbeta CDR3 sequencing was carried out on 120 to 150 peripheral blood samples, which came from about 45 ophthalmopathy, 75 or so hyperthyroidism and roughly 17 progressor patients.

The chain couples TRBV11-2 to TRBJ2-7; a weak D assignment points to TRBD2 (5 bases agree). Sequences were derived from peripheral blood mononuclear cells (PBMCs), sampled at new diagnosis, from a patient treated with antithyroid drugs. This TCR derives from a woman in her thirties with Graves disease. Donor details come from another sample of the same person, matched by shared clones. In nucleotide form, the sequence is TGTGCCAGCAGCTCCCGGACTGCACCTGTTTCGGGTGAGCAGTACTTC. The resulting protein is CASSSRTAPVSGEQYF.